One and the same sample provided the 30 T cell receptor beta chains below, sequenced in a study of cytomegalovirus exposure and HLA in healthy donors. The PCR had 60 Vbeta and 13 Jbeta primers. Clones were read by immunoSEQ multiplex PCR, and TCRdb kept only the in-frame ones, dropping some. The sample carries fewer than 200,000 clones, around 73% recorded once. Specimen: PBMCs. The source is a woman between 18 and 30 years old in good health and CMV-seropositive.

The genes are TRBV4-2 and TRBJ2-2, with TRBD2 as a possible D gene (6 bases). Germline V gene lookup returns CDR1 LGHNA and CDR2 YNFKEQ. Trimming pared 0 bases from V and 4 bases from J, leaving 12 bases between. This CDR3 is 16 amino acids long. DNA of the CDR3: TGTGCCAGCAGCCAAGATGGTAGCGGTGGCACCGGGGAGCTGTTTTTT. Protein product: CASSQDGSGGTGELFF.

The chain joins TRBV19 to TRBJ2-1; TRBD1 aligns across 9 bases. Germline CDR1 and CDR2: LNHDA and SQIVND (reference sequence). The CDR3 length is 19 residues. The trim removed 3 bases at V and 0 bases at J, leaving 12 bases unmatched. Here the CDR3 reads CASSITQGAILGSYNEQFF. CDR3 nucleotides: TGTGCCAGTAGTATTACACAGGGGGCTATCCTTGGCTCCTACAATGAGCAGTTCTTC.

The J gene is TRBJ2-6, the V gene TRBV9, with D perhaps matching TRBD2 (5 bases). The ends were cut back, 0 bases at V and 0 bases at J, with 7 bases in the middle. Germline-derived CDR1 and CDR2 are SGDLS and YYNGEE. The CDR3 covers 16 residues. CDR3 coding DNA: TGTGCCAGCAGCGTAGGCGGGTCCTCTGGGGCCAACGTCCTGACTTTC. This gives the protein CASSVGGSSGANVLTF.

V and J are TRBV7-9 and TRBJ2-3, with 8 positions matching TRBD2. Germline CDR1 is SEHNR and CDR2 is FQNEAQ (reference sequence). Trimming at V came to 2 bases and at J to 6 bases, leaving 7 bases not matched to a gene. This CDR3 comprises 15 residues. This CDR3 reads CASSLISGVLDTQYF. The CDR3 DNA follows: TGTGCCAGCAGCTTAATTAGCGGGGTTCTCGATACGCAGTATTTT. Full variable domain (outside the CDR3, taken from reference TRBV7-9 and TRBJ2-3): DTGVSQNPRHKITKRGQNVTFRCDPISEHNRLYWYRQTLGQGPEFLTYFQNEAQLEKSRLLSDRFSAERPKGSFSTLEIQRTEQGDSAMYLCASSLISGVLDTQYFGPGTRLTVL.

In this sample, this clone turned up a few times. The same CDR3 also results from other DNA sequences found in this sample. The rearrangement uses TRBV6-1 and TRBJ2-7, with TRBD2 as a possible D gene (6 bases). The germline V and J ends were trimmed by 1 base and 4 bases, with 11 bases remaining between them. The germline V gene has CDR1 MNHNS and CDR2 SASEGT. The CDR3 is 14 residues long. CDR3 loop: CASSEGWGRYEQYF. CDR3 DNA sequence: TGTGCCAGCAGTGAAGGGTGGGGGAGGTACGAGCAGTACTTC.

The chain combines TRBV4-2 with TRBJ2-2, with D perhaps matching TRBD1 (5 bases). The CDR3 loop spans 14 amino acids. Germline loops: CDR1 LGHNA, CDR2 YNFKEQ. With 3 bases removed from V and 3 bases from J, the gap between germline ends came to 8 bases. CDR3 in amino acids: CASSHEQDTGELFF. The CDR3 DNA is TGTGCCAGCAGCCATGAACAGGACACCGGGGAGCTGTTTTTT.

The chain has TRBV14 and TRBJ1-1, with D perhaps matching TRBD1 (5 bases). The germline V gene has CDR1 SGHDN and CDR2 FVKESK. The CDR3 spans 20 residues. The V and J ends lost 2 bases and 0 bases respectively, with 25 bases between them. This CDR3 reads CASSQTISRGGKYMNTEAFF. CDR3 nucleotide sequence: TGTGCCAGCAGCCAAACCATCTCTCGGGGGGGGAAGTACATGAACACTGAAGCTTTCTTT.

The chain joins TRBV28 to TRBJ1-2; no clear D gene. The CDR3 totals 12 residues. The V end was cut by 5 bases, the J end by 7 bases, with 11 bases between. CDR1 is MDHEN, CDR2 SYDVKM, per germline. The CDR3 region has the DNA TGTGCCAGCAGTCCGACGACACTTGGCTACACCTTC. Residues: CASSPTTLGYTF.

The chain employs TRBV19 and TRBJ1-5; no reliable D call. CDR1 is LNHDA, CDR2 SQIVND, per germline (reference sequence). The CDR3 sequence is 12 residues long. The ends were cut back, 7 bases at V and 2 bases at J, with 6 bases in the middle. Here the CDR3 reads CASTFGNQPQHF. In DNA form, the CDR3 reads TGTGCCAGTACGTTTGGCAATCAGCCCCAGCATTTT.

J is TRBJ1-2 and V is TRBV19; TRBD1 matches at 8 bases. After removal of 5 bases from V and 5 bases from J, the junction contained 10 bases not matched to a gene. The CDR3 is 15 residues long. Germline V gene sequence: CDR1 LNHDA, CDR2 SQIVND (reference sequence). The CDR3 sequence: CASSGQGTNFYGYTF. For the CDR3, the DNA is TGTGCCAGTAGTGGACAGGGCACAAATTTTTATGGCTACACCTTC.

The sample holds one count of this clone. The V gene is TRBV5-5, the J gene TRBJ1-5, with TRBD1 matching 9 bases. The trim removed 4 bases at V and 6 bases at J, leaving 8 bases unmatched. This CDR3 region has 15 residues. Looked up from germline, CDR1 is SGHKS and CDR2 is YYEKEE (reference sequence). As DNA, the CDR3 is TGTGCCAGCAGCATTGGACAGGGGACGGGTCAGCCCCAGCATTTT. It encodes CASSIGQGTGQPQHF.

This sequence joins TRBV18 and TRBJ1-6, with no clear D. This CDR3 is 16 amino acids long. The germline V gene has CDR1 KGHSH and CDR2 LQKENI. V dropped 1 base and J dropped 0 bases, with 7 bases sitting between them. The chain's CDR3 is CASSPQPGSYNSPLHF. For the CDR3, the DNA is TGTGCCAGCTCACCACAGCCGGGCTCCTATAATTCACCCCTCCACTTT.

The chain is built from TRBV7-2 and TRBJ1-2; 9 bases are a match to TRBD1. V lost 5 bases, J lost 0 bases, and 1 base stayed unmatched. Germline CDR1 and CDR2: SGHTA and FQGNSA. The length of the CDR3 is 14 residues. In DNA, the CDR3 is TGTGCCAGCAGCCGGGACAGGGCTAACTATGGCTACACCTTC. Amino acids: CASSRDRANYGYTF.

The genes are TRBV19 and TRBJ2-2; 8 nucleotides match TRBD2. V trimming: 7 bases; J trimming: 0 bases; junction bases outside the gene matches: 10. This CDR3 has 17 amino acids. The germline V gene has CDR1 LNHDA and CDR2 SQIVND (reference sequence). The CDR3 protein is CASIKGSGVTNTGELFF. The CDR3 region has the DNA TGTGCCAGTATAAAGGGTAGCGGGGTAACGAACACCGGGGAGCTGTTTTTT. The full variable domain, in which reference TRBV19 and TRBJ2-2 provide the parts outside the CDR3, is DGGITQSPKYLFRKEGQNVTLSCEQNLNHDAMYWYRQDPGQGLRLIYYSQIVNDFQKGDIAEGYSVSREKKESFPLTVTSAQKNPTAFYLCASIKGSGVTNTGELFFGEGSRLTVL.

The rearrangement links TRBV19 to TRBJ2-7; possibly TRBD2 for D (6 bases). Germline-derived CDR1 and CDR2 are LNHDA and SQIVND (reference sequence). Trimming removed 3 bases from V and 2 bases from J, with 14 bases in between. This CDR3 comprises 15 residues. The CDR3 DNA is TGTGCCAGTAGTATTCTCCGGGGACTCACCTACGAGCAGTACTTC. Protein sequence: CASSILRGLTYEQYF.

The CDR3, as DNA: TGTGCCAGCAGCTTAGCCCGCGGGACCGTCTCCTACAATGAGCAGTTCTTC. The encoded protein is CASSLARGTVSYNEQFF. V is TRBV7-2 and J is TRBJ2-1; the D gene is possibly TRBD2 (6 bases). The CDR3 has 17 residues. CDR1 and CDR2 (germline): SGHTA, FQGNSA. V was trimmed by 0 bases and J by 0 bases, leaving 12 bases between them.

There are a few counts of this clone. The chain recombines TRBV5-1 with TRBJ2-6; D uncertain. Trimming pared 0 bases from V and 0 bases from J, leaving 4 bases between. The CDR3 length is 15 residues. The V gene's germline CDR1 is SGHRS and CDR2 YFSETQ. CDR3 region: CASSLDSSGANVLTF. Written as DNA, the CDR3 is TGCGCCAGCAGCTTGGACAGCTCTGGGGCCAACGTCCTGACTTTC.

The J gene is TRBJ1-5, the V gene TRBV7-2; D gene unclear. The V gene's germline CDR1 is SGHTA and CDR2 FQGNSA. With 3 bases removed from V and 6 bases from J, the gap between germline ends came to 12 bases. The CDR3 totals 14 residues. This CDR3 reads CASSFDSVGQPQHF. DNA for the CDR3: TGTGCCAGCAGCTTTGACTCCGTGGGTCAGCCCCAGCATTTT.

CDR3 sequence reads: CASSPSSGANVLTF. CDR3 in DNA: TGTGCCAGCAGCCCCTCCTCTGGGGCCAACGTCCTGACTTTC. The chain is built from TRBV5-4 and TRBJ2-6; D is undetermined. The CDR3 spans 14 residues. Germline CDR1 is SGHNT and CDR2 is YYREEE (reference sequence). The V end lost 4 bases, the J end lost 0 bases, and 5 bases lay between the germline ends.

DNA for the CDR3: TGTGCCAGCACCGATAGGACAGGAGACAATGAGCAGTTCTTC. As protein: CASTDRTGDNEQFF. V gene TRBV5-4 combines with J gene TRBJ2-1; 7 nucleotides agree with TRBD1. Looked up from germline, CDR1 is SGHNT and CDR2 is YYREEE (reference sequence). V was clipped by 6 bases and J by 5 bases; unmatched bases: 8. This CDR3 contains 14 residues.

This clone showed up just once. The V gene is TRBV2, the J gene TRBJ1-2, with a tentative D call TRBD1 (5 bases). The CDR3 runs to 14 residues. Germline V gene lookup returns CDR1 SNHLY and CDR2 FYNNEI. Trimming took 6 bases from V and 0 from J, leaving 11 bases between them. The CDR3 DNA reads TGTGCCAGCAGAGACAGCTCAGCTAACTATGGCTACACCTTC. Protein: CASRDSSANYGYTF.

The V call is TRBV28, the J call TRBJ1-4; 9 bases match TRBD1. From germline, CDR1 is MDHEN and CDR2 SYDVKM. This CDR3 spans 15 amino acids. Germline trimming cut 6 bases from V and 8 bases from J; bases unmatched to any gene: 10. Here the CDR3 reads CASRRSGQGREKLFF. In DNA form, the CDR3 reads TGTGCCAGCAGGCGATCGGGACAGGGAAGAGAAAAACTGTTTTTT.

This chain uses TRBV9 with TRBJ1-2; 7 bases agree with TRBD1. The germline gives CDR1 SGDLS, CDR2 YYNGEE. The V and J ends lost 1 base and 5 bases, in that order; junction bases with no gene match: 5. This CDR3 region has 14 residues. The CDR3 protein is CASSVTGAAYGYTF. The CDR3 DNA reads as TGTGCCAGCAGCGTAACAGGGGCGGCTTATGGCTACACCTTC.

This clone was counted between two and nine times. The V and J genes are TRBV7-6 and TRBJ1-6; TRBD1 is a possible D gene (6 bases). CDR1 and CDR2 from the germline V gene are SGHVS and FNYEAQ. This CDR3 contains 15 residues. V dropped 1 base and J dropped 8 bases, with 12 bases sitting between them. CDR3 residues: CASSLGGGGYSPLHF. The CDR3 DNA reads TGTGCCAGCAGCTTAGGAGGGGGGGGCTATTCACCCCTCCACTTT.

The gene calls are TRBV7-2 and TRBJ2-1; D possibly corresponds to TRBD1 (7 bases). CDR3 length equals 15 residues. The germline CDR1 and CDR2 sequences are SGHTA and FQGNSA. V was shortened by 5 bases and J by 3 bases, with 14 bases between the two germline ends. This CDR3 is CASSQTGTGYNEQFF. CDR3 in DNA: TGTGCCAGCAGCCAGACAGGGACTGGCTACAATGAGCAGTTCTTC. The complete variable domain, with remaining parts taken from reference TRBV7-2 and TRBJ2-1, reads GAGVSQSPSNKVTEKGKDVELRCDPISGHTALYWYRQSLGQGLEFLIYFQGNSAPDKSGLPSDRFSAERTGGSVSTLTIQRTQQEDSAVYLCASSQTGTGYNEQFFGPGTRLTVL.

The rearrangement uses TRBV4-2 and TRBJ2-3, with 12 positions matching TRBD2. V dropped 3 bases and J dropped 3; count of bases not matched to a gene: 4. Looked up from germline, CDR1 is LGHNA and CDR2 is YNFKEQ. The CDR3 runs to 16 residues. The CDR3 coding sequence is TGTGCCAGCAGCCAGCTAGCGGGGGGGCGGACAGATACGCAGTATTTT. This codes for CASSQLAGGRTDTQYF.

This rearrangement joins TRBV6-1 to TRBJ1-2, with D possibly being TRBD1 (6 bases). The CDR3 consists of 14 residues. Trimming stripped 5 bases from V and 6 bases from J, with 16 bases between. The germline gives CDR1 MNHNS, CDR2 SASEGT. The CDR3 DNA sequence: TGTGCCAGCAGTTTTTCCGGGACACGACATGGCTACACCTTC. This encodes CASSFSGTRHGYTF.

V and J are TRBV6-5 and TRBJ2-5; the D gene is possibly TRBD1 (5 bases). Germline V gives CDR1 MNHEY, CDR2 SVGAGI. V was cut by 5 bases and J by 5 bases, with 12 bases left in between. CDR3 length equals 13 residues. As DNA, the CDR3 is TGTGCCAGCAGTCCCAGGGCATGGGAGACCCAGTACTTC. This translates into CASSPRAWETQYF.

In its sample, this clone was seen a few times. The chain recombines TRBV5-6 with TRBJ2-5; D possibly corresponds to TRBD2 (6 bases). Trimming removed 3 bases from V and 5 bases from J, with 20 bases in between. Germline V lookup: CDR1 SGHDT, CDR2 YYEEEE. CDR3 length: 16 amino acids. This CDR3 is CASSSAGGRGGETQYF. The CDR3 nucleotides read TGTGCCAGCAGCTCAGCCGGTGGGCGGGGTGGGGAGACCCAGTACTTC.

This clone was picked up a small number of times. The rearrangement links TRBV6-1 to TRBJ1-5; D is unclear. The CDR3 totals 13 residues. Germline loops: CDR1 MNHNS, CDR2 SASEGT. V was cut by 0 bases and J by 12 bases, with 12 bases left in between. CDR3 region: CASSEAEQPYQHF. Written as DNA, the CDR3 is TGTGCCAGCAGTGAAGCTGAACAGCCCTACCAGCATTTT.